The 12 T cell receptor beta chains reported below all come from one sample, sequenced in a study of blood T cells in healthy people across ages. The authors ran a second PCR of roughly 6 to 11 cycles using a sample-barcoded 5' primer and a J-beta primer mix. From the 5' RACE reads, TCRdb called clonotypes with MiXCR, one entry per CDR3 protein. Here the sample spans 1.8 million or so distinct CDR3 sequences, 39% being singletons. The sample comprised blood. The receptors here all came from a human donor in good health.

The chain joins TRBV5-6 to TRBJ2-3, with D perhaps matching TRBD1 or TRBD2 (5 bases each). With 4 bases removed from V and 0 bases from J, the gap between germline ends came to 18 bases. Per germline, CDR1 SGHDT and CDR2 YYEEEE. The CDR3 consists of 17 residues. The CDR3 is CASSIDDYGGSTDTQYF. In DNA form, the CDR3 reads TGTGCCAGCAGCATAGACGATTATGGGGGAAGCACAGATACGCAGTATTTT.

Turning to this clonotype: Germline and junction disagree at one end, which may indicate a read error. J is TRBJ1-2 and V is TRBV5-6; D remains ambiguous. CDR1 and CDR2 from the germline V gene are SGHDT and YYEEEE. This CDR3 is 16 amino acids long. CDR3 nucleotide sequence: TGTGTCAGCAGCTGGATTCCCAAGGCCTATAACTATGGCTACACCTTC. This sequence encodes CVSSWIPKAYNYGYTF.

The gene calls are TRBV20-1 and TRBJ2-3; D not resolved. V lost 4 bases to trimming and J lost 2 bases, with 7 bases between them. The CDR3 is 12 amino acids. Germline-derived CDR1 and CDR2 are DFQATT and SNEGSKA (reference sequence). The CDR3 region is CSANRDTDTQYF. The CDR3 nucleotides are TGCAGTGCTAATAGGGACACAGATACGCAGTATTTT.

This chain connects TRBV11-3 to TRBJ2-7; TRBD2 agrees at 9 bases. Germline assignment: CDR1 SGHNT and CDR2 YENEEA. Trimming cost V 0 bases and J 0 bases; bases outside gene matches: 3. The CDR3 has 16 residues. Written as DNA, the CDR3 is TGTGCCAGCAGCTTAGATCTTAGCGGGGGCTCCTACGAGCAGTACTTC. It yields the protein CASSLDLSGGSYEQYF.

The chain couples TRBV6-2 or TRBV6-3 to TRBJ1-5; D perhaps matches TRBD1 (6 bases). The CDR3 length is 13 residues. The germline gives CDR1 MNHEY, CDR2 SVGEGT. Trimming removed 8 bases at V and 5 bases at J, with 13 bases between. This CDR3 is CASRDRLYQPQHF. CDR3 in DNA: TGTGCCAGCCGTGACAGGCTATATCAGCCCCAGCATTTT.

This clonotype has only a few counts. The chain couples TRBV27 to TRBJ2-1; D is unresolved. V shed 4 bases and J shed 5 bases, with 12 bases lying between them. From germline, CDR1 is MNHEY and CDR2 SMNVEV (reference sequence). This CDR3 comprises 14 residues. In DNA form, the CDR3 reads TGTGCCAGCAGTTGGTTGCCACTCGACAATGAGCAGTTCTTC. It specifies CASSWLPLDNEQFF.

There are a few counts of this clonotype. The gene calls are TRBV29-1 and TRBJ2-1; 7 positions agree with TRBD2. This CDR3 contains 14 residues. V lost 3 bases to trimming and J lost 2 bases; unmatched junction nucleotides: 4. Germline V gene sequence: CDR1 SQVTM, CDR2 ANQGSEA. In DNA, the CDR3 is TGCAGCGTTGAGGGGGGGAGAACCTACAATGAGCAGTTCTTC. This sequence encodes CSVEGGRTYNEQFF.

Only a few counts were recorded for this clonotype. The chain carries TRBV7-2 and TRBJ2-3; no firm D call. The CDR3 consists of 14 residues. The germline V gene encodes CDR1 SGHTA and CDR2 FQGNSA. V gave up 4 bases and J gave up 7 bases, with 15 bases separating them. CDR3 DNA: TGTGCCAGCAGCTCCCGCTACCAAGAGTATACGCAGTATTTT. Protein: CASSSRYQEYTQYF.

This clonotype was seen only a few times. V and J are TRBV6-7 and TRBJ2-1; 7 nucleotides line up with TRBD2. TRBV6-7 is marked as an open reading frame, function uncertain. CDR3 length equals 13 residues. Trimming at V came to 10 bases and at J to 3 bases, leaving 6 bases not matched to a gene. This CDR3 reads CAKLAGRYNEQFF. The CDR3 DNA reads as TGTGCCAAATTAGCGGGTCGCTACAATGAGCAGTTCTTC.

CDR3 sequence: CASSLDAAKDTEAFF. The CDR3 nucleotides are TGCGCCAGCAGCTTGGATGCGGCAAAGGACACTGAAGCTTTCTTT. This sequence joins TRBV5-1 and TRBJ1-1; D call uncertain. CDR1 and CDR2 (germline): SGHRS, YFSETQ. V lost 0 bases and J 3 bases, leaving 12 bases between the germline ends. The CDR3 consists of 15 residues.

This chain links TRBV4-3 with TRBJ2-1; 8 bases match TRBD2. Germline loops: CDR1 LGHNA, CDR2 YSLEER. The junction had 11 bases not matched to a gene; V was cut back by 1 base and J by 6 bases. This CDR3 has 17 amino acids. CDR3 in DNA: TGCGCCAGCAGCCAAGGCCCCCCAGCGGGGGAAGGCAATGAGCAGTTCTTC. Amino acids: CASSQGPPAGEGNEQFF.

This clonotype was seen more than once but under ten times. J is TRBJ1-2 and V is TRBV18; D call uncertain. The germline CDR1 and CDR2 sequences are KGHSH and LQKENI. Trimming cost V 3 bases and J 8 bases, with 22 bases left between them. This CDR3 is 16 amino acids long. CDR3 residues: CASSPLGLKGGKGYTF. The CDR3 DNA reads as TGTGCCAGCTCACCGCTAGGACTAAAGGGCGGGAAGGGCTACACCTTC. The variable domain in full, completed from reference TRBV18 and TRBJ1-2, reads NAGVMQNPRHLVRRRGQEARLRCSPMKGHSHVYWYRQLPEEGLKFMVYLQKENIIDESGMPKERFSAEFPKEGPSILRIQQVVRGDSAAYFCASSPLGLKGGKGYTFGSGTRLTVV.